The 25 T cell receptor beta chains listed next were all sequenced from one sample in a study of T cell responses to AZD1222 COVID-19 vaccine. The repertoire was sequenced with immunoSEQ multiplex PCR; TCRdb's copy has only in-frame clones and lacks some. The data hold roughly 120,000 clones, with about 93% observed a single time. This specimen consisted of peripheral blood, obtained 28 days after the second dose of the MenACWY control vaccine. Receptors were obtained from an adult who received the MenACWY meningococcal vaccine as a control.

This chain links TRBV11-2 with TRBJ2-7; 7 bases are a match to TRBD1. CDR1 is SGHAT, CDR2 FQNNGV, per germline. The V and J ends lost 5 bases and 3 bases, in that order; junction bases with no gene match: 10. This CDR3 has 15 amino acids. The CDR3 here is CASSPGQVSLYEQYV. The CDR3 DNA is TGTGCCAGCAGCCCAGGACAGGTCAGCCTCTACGAGCAGTACGTC.

The V and J genes are TRBV15 and TRBJ1-5; D remains unclear. The CDR3 consists of 13 residues. The germline V gene has CDR1 LNHNV and CDR2 YYDKDF (reference sequence). Between the trimmed V and J ends, which lost 0 bases and 6 bases, there was a span of 6 bases. CDR3 coding DNA: TGTGCCACCAGCAGAGATATTCGTCAGCCCCAGCATTTT. Its protein product is CATSRDIRQPQHF. Full variable domain (outside the CDR3, taken from reference TRBV15 and TRBJ1-5): DAMVIQNPRYQVTQFGKPVTLSCSQTLNHNVMYWYQQKSSQAPKLLFHYYDKDFNNEADTPDNFQSRRPNTSFCFLDIRSPGLGDTAMYLCATSRDIRQPQHFGDGTRLSIL.

The chain employs TRBV11-2 and TRBJ2-7; 12 bases are shared with TRBD2. V was clipped by 3 bases and J by 3 bases; unmatched bases: 3. This CDR3 region has 15 residues. Per the germline V gene, CDR1 is SGHAT and CDR2 is FQNNGV. The CDR3: CASSFGLAGYYEQYF. The CDR3 DNA reads as TGTGCCAGCAGCTTCGGACTAGCGGGATACTACGAGCAGTACTTC.

The chain joins TRBV3-1 (or the pseudogene TRBV3-2) to TRBJ2-2; no clear D. This CDR3 has 16 residues. Germline CDR1 and CDR2: LGHDT and YNNKEL (reference sequence). Between the trimmed V and J ends, which lost 0 bases and 5 bases, there was a span of 13 bases. The CDR3 reads CASSQDDSNWTGELFF. The CDR3 region has the DNA TGTGCCAGCAGCCAAGATGACTCCAATTGGACCGGGGAGCTGTTTTTT.

The J gene is TRBJ2-2, the V gene TRBV13; D may match TRBD1 or TRBD2 (5 bases each). V was trimmed by 5 bases and J by 5 bases, leaving 15 bases between them. The CDR3 has 15 residues. Germline V gene lookup returns CDR1 PRHDT and CDR2 FYEKMQ (reference sequence). The CDR3 sequence: CASSQDWGVTGELFF. CDR3 sequence (DNA): TGTGCCAGCAGCCAGGACTGGGGCGTGACCGGGGAGCTGTTTTTT. Together with reference TRBV13 and TRBJ2-2, the CDR3 gives the full variable domain: AAGVIQSPRHLIKEKRETATLKCYPIPRHDTVYWYQQGPGQDPQFLISFYEKMQSDKGSIPDRFSAQQFSDYHSELNMSSLELGDSALYFCASSQDWGVTGELFFGEGSRLTVL.

The rearrangement joins TRBV24-1 to TRBJ2-6, with D possibly TRBD2 on 6 matching bases. V was clipped by 9 bases and J by 0 bases, with 14 bases between them. The CDR3 sequence is 16 residues long. CDR1 and CDR2 (germline): KGHDR, SFDVKD. CDR3 DNA sequence: TGTGCCACCGGGGGACTCAGGGACTCTGGGGCCAACGTCCTGACTTTC. It is translated as CATGGLRDSGANVLTF.

The chain uses TRBV7-6 and TRBJ2-5; 8 bases line up with TRBD1. Germline trimming cut 2 bases from V and 3 bases from J; bases unmatched to any gene: 2. Germline values: CDR1 SGHVS, CDR2 FNYEAQ. The CDR3 is 14 residues long. CDR3 residues: CASSLTGGKETQYF. As DNA, the CDR3 is TGTGCCAGCAGCTTAACAGGGGGGAAAGAGACCCAGTACTTC.

This clone was recorded only once. The V call is TRBV28, the J call TRBJ1-4, with D uncertain. CDR3 length equals 15 residues. V lost 5 bases to trimming and J lost 8 bases, with 18 bases between them. Germline CDR1 and CDR2: MDHEN and SYDVKM. CDR3 sequence (DNA): TGTGCCAGCAGTCTCGCCCCCAGTGGATCGGAAAAACTGTTTTTT. Translating it yields CASSLAPSGSEKLFF.

The genes are TRBV19 and TRBJ2-7; D tentatively reads TRBD1 or TRBD2 (6 bases each). With 3 bases removed from V and 2 bases from J, the gap between germline ends came to 11 bases. The CDR3 length is 14 residues. Looked up from germline, CDR1 is LNHDA and CDR2 is SQIVND (reference sequence). The CDR3 nucleotides are TGTGCCAGTAGTATCCGGGGGCTTACCTACGAGCAGTACTTC. Its protein is CASSIRGLTYEQYF.

This clone has only one observation. The chain employs TRBV28 and TRBJ1-5; D possibly corresponds to TRBD1 (5 bases). The V end was cut by 2 bases, the J end by 6 bases, with 11 bases between. The germline gives CDR1 MDHEN, CDR2 SYDVKM. The CDR3 is 14 amino acids. The CDR3 region is CASSLIGGSQPQHF. The CDR3 coding sequence is TGTGCCAGCAGTTTAATCGGGGGGAGTCAGCCCCAGCATTTT.

The CDR3 DNA reads TGCAGTGCGAAGTACCAAGAGACCCAGTACTTC. Its translation is CSAKYQETQYF. The chain recombines TRBV20-1 with TRBJ2-5; D remains unclear. The germline gives CDR1 DFQATT, CDR2 SNEGSKA (reference sequence). With 6 bases removed from V and 0 bases from J, the gap between germline ends came to 5 bases. The CDR3 spans 11 residues.

CDR3 DNA: TGTGCCAGCAGCTTCACGCGGGAGACCCAGTACTTC. Translating it yields CASSFTRETQYF. V is TRBV7-9 and J is TRBJ2-5; D is unresolved. Germline V gene data show CDR1 as SEHNR and CDR2 as FQNEAQ (reference sequence). The CDR3 consists of 12 residues. V shed 3 bases and J shed 5 bases, with 7 bases lying between them.

The chain has TRBV2 and TRBJ2-7, with 10 bases lining up with TRBD1. This CDR3 has 16 amino acids. Germline CDR1 SNHLY, CDR2 FYNNEI. Trimming took 4 bases from V and 3 from J; bases not matched to a gene: 9. CDR3 coding DNA: TGTGCCAGCAGTGTAGGACAGGGGGTTCTGGTCTACGAGCAGTACTTC. As protein: CASSVGQGVLVYEQYF.

The rearrangement uses TRBV5-1 and TRBJ2-5, with D possibly matching TRBD1 (5 bases). The CDR3 extends over 14 amino acids. Germline CDR1 and CDR2: SGHRS and YFSETQ. Trimming stripped 1 base from V and 3 bases from J, with 10 bases between. CDR3 sequence reads: CASSLQGFEETQYF. The CDR3 region has the DNA TGCGCCAGCAGCTTGCAGGGCTTCGAAGAGACCCAGTACTTC.

The chain combines TRBV2 with TRBJ1-3; D gene uncertain. This CDR3 has 12 amino acids. Germline V CDR1 and CDR2: SNHLY, FYNNEI. The V gene lost 7 bases and the J gene lost 0 bases, with 4 bases spanning the gap. The CDR3 region has the DNA TGTGCCAGCAAGAGCTCTGGAAACACCATATATTTT. Protein: CASKSSGNTIYF. Supplemented by reference TRBV2 and TRBJ1-3, the full variable domain reads EPEVTQTPSHQVTQMGQEVILRCVPISNHLYFYWYRQILGQKVEFLVSFYNNEISEKSEIFDDQFSVERPDGSNFTLKIRSTKLEDSAMYFCASKSSGNTIYFGEGSWLTVV.

The J gene is TRBJ1-5, the V gene TRBV19, with a tentative D call TRBD1 (5 bases). The CDR3 is 15 residues long. V gave up 3 bases and J gave up 4 bases, with 13 bases separating them. Germline CDR1 reads LNHDA; CDR2 reads SQIVND (reference sequence). DNA for the CDR3: TGTGCCAGTAGTATGCGGCAGGGAGAAAATCAGCCCCAGCATTTT. Translation gives CASSMRQGENQPQHF.

This sequence joins TRBV21-1 and TRBJ1-1; the table's TRBD1 call for D was not verified on the DNA. TRBV21-1 is designated a pseudogene. CDR3 size: 19 residues. The CDR3: CASSKAGPGQGVPNTEAFF. CDR3 nucleotide sequence: TGTGCCAGCAGCAAAGCCGGACCGGGACAGGGGGTTCCGAACACTGAAGCTTTCTTT.

This chain joins TRBV10-3 and TRBJ2-3; 9 positions match TRBD2. Trimming took 6 bases from V and 4 from J; bases not matched to a gene: 5. Looked up from germline, CDR1 is ENHRY and CDR2 is SYGVKD. The CDR3 contains 14 residues. CDR3 amino acids: CAIRKREESDTQYF. The CDR3 region has the DNA TGTGCCATCAGGAAGCGGGAGGAGTCAGATACGCAGTATTTT.

The chain has TRBV7-2 and TRBJ2-5, with 9 bases aligning to TRBD1. With V trimmed by 3 bases and J by 2 bases, 10 bases remained unmatched. The CDR3 totals 17 residues. Germline lookup yields CDR1 SGHTA and CDR2 FQGNSA. The chain's CDR3 is CASSLAGTGFPQETQYF. Here the CDR3 DNA reads TGTGCCAGCAGCTTGGCCGGGACAGGGTTCCCGCAAGAGACCCAGTACTTC.

The chain carries TRBV12-5 and TRBJ2-6; D possibly corresponds to TRBD2 (5 bases). The CDR3 spans 13 residues. Germline V gene lookup returns CDR1 LGHNT and CDR2 FRNRAP. V gave up 11 bases and J gave up 2 bases, with 10 bases separating them. The CDR3 sequence: CALRGTGANVLTF. CDR3 sequence (DNA): TGTGCTCTACGGGGAACTGGGGCCAACGTCCTGACTTTC.

This sequence joins TRBV19 and TRBJ1-1; no definite D call. Germline CDR1 is LNHDA and CDR2 is SQIVND (reference sequence). Deletions cut 8 bases from V and 0 bases from J, with 10 bases between. The CDR3 loop spans 13 amino acids. DNA for the CDR3: TGTGCCAGTTGCGGAAACATGAACACTGAAGCTTTCTTT. Amino acids: CASCGNMNTEAFF.

The chain combines TRBV28 with TRBJ2-5; TRBD1 or TRBD2 may be the D gene (6 bases each). The CDR3 contains 14 residues. The germline V gene has CDR1 MDHEN and CDR2 SYDVKM. Trimming cost V 6 bases and J 5 bases, with 16 bases left between them. The CDR3 sequence: CASRIQGGGETQYF. The CDR3 DNA sequence: TGTGCCAGCAGGATACAGGGAGGAGGGGAGACCCAGTACTTC.

The V call is TRBV6-5, the J call TRBJ2-2; TRBD1 might be the D (5 bases). The CDR3 sequence is 16 residues long. V was cut by 0 bases and J by 4 bases, with 12 bases left in between. The germline V gene has CDR1 MNHEY and CDR2 SVGAGI. The chain's CDR3 is CASSYSGLDLTGELFF. For the CDR3, the DNA is TGTGCCAGCAGTTACTCGGGGCTCGATCTCACCGGGGAGCTGTTTTTT.

The rearrangement uses TRBV2 and TRBJ1-2; D perhaps matches TRBD1 (5 bases). Deletions cut 3 bases from V and 7 bases from J, with 12 bases between. CDR1 is SNHLY and CDR2 is FYNNEI in the germline V gene. CDR3 length: 13 amino acids. CDR3 nucleotide sequence: TGTGCCAGCAGTGACGCCAGGGAAGTTGGCTACACCTTC. Protein: CASSDAREVGYTF.

This clone came up a few times. This rearrangement joins TRBV10-3 to TRBJ1-1, with 7 bases matching TRBD1. With V trimmed by 3 bases and J by 6 bases, 7 bases remained unmatched. Germline V gene lookup returns CDR1 ENHRY and CDR2 SYGVKD. This CDR3 is built from 14 residues. CDR3 loop: CAISDLGTAAEAFF. CDR3 coding DNA: TGTGCCATCAGTGATCTTGGGACAGCGGCTGAAGCTTTCTTT.